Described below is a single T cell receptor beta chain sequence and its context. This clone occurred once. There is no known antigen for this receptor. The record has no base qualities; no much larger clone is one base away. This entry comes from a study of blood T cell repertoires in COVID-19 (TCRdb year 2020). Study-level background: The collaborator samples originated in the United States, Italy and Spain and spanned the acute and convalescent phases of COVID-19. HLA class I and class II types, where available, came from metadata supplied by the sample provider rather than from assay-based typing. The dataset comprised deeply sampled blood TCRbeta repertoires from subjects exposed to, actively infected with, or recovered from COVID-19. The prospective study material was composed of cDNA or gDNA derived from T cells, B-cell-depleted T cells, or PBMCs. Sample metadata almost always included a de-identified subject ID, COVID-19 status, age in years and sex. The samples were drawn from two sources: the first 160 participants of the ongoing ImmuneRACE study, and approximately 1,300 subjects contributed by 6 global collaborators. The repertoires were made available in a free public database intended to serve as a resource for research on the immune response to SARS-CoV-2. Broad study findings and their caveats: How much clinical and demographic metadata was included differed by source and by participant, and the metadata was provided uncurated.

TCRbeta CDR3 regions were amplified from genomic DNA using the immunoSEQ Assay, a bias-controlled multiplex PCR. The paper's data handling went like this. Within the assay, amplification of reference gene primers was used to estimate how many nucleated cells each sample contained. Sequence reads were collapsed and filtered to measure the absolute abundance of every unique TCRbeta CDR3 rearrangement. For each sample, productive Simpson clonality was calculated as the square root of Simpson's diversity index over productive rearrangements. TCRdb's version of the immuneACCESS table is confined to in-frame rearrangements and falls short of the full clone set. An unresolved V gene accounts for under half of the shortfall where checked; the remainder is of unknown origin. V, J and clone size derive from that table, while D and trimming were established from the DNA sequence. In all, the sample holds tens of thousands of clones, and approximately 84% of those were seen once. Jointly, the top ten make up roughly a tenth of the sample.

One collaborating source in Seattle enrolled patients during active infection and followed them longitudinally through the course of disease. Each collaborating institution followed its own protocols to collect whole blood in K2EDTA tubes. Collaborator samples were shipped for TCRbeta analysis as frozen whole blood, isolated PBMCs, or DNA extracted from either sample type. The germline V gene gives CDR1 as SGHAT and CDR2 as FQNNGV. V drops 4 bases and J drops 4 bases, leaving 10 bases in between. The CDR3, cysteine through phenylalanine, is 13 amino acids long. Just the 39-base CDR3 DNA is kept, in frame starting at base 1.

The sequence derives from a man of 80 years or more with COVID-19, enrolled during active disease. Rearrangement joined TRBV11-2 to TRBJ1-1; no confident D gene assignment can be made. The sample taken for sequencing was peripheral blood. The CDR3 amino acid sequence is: CASSYKGGTEAFF. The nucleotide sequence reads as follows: TGTGCCAGCAGCTACAAGGGAGGCACTGAAGCTTTCTTT.